The present T cell receptor beta chain was sequenced within a study of response to subunit inactivated influenza vaccine. Study-wide results and limits: Authors suggested seasonal influenza vaccinations each recruit few new T cells.

This clonotype was observed a few times. Its antigen remains unknown. The germline V gene has CDR1 SGDLS and CDR2 YYNGEE. CDR3 length: 18 residues. V gave up 2 bases and J gave up 4 bases, with 22 bases separating them. In TCRdb, the RT-PCR reads were re-called with MiXCR into one record per CDR3 protein. The table has 550,000 to 800,000 distinct CDR3 sequences, approximately 15% seen once. Sequencing used PBMCs from blood, obtained 14 days before vaccination. The clonotype was recovered from a man in his forties or fifties who received an inactivated influenza vaccine. The chain uses TRBV9 and TRBJ2-1; tentatively, D is TRBD2 (7 bases). CDR3 nucleotides: TGTGCCAGCAGCGTGGGGGCTGGGGAGTCTAGCGGTTACAATGAGCAGTTCTTC. Translating it yields CASSVGAGESSGYNEQFF.